The sequence of this T cell receptor beta chain was determined in a study of low-dose radiotherapy and immunotherapy resistance in tumors. Study context: Cohort 1 patients were irradiated with 0.5 Gy fractions every 2 weeks to 6.5 Gy total. It was every two weeks, one day before radiation and immunotherapy, that intravenous cyclophosphamide 200 mg/m2 was given.

The time point here: after trial treatment. Treatment specified: LDRT plus nivolumab, ipilimumab, low-dose cyclophosphamide and aspirin (RACIN trial). Low-dose radiotherapy, low-dose cyclophosphamide, aspirin, ipilimumab and nivolumab were all given to the donors. cDNA synthesis used a TRAV/TRBV-specific primer set for both chains. A roughly 22-cycle PCR with a constant-region primer and V-primer adapter amplified TCRs. TCRdb called the reads again in MiXCR, with one record for every CDR3 protein. The table records around 80,000 distinct CDR3 sequences, around 17% of them present only once. In its sample, this clonotype was seen many times. This specimen consisted of PBMCs, obtained after low-dose radiotherapy plus immunotherapy. The TCR was taken from a male donor with prostate cancer.

CDR3 residues: CASSPIILNTEAFF. CDR3 DNA: TGTGCCAGCAGCCCCATAATACTGAACACTGAAGCTTTCTTT. V gene TRBV7-2 combines with J gene TRBJ1-1, with no clear D. The CDR3 has 14 residues. CDR1 and CDR2 from the germline V gene are SGHTA and FQGNSA. Deletions cut 5 bases from V and 0 bases from J, with 10 bases between.